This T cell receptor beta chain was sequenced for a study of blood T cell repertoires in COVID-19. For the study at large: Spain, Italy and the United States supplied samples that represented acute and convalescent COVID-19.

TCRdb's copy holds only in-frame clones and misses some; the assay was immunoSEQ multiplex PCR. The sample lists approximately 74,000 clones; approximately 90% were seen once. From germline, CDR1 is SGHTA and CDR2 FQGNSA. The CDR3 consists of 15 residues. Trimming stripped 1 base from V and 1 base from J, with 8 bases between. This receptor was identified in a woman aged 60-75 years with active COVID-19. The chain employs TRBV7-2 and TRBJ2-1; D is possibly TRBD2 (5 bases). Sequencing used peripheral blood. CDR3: CASSLERASYNEQFF. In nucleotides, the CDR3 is TGTGCCAGCAGCTTAGAGAGGGCATCCTACAATGAGCAGTTCTTC.